What follows are 13 T cell receptor beta chains derived from one specimen sequenced in a study of OX40 agonist ivuxolimab in advanced cancers. Only in-frame clones appear in the TCRdb table, and some are missing; sequencing was by immunoSEQ multiplex PCR. The sample includes some 70,000 clones, 85% to 90% seen only once; the top ten take 2.5% to 3.5%. Sequenced material: CD4+ or CD8+ T cells sorted from blood, taken in a trial of the OX40 agonist ivuxolimab. These receptors all stem from an adult with an advanced solid tumor such as melanoma, head and neck, liver or kidney cancer.

The chain has TRBV28 and TRBJ1-2, with 11 nucleotides matching TRBD1. With V trimmed by 5 bases and J by 4 bases, 9 bases remained unmatched. The CDR3 runs to 16 residues. The germline V gene has CDR1 MDHEN and CDR2 SYDVKM. The CDR3 region is CASSPGGQGAGYGYTF. The CDR3 DNA reads TGTGCCAGCAGTCCCGGCGGACAGGGGGCTGGCTATGGCTACACCTTC.

The chain has TRBV5-4 and TRBJ2-1; D is perhaps TRBD2 (5 bases). V lost 5 bases, J lost 3 bases, and 9 bases lay in between. This CDR3 spans 13 amino acids. CDR1 is SGHNT, CDR2 YYREEE, per germline (reference sequence). The CDR3 nucleotides read TGTGCCAGCAGACCGGAGGTCTACAATGAGCAGTTCTTC. Translating it yields CASRPEVYNEQFF.

This sequence joins TRBV10-3 and TRBJ1-5; TRBD1 is a possible D gene (5 bases). Trimming stripped 0 bases from V and 5 bases from J, with 11 bases between. This CDR3 has 15 residues. Germline V gene sequence: CDR1 ENHRY, CDR2 SYGVKD. The CDR3 is CAISESSQGDQPQHF. The CDR3 DNA reads TGTGCCATCAGTGAGTCGAGCCAGGGTGATCAGCCCCAGCATTTT.

The rearrangement joins TRBV11-3 to TRBJ2-7; 10 positions match TRBD2. CDR1 is SGHNT, CDR2 YENEEA, per germline. This CDR3 contains 15 residues. With 5 bases clipped from V and 6 bases from J, the junction kept 10 bases outside the gene matches. CDR3 sequence reads: CASSVGGLAEGEQYF. In DNA, the CDR3 is TGTGCCAGCAGCGTAGGCGGACTAGCGGAGGGCGAGCAGTACTTC.

About this clone itself: This sample also contains other DNA sequences that code for the same CDR3. J is TRBJ2-3 and V is TRBV29-1; 7 nucleotides align to TRBD1. Germline V CDR1 and CDR2: SQVTM, ANQGSEA. The CDR3 length is 13 residues. V was clipped by 4 bases and J by 0 bases; unmatched bases: 1. The chain's CDR3 is CSVATGSTDTQYF. The CDR3 coding sequence is TGCAGCGTTGCGACAGGGAGCACAGATACGCAGTATTTT.

The chain joins TRBV19 to TRBJ2-7; D unresolved. Per the germline V gene, CDR1 is LNHDA and CDR2 is SQIVND (reference sequence). This CDR3 contains 13 residues. V lost 3 bases, J lost 3 bases, and 9 bases lay in between. CDR3 in amino acids: CASSIGSDYEQYF. The DNA of the CDR3 is TGTGCCAGTAGTATCGGCAGCGACTACGAGCAGTACTTC.

The gene calls are TRBV2 and TRBJ2-3; 13 bases fit TRBD2. CDR3 length: 15 amino acids. The V gene end was trimmed by 5 bases and the J gene end by 4 bases; junction bases not matched to a gene: 3. Per the germline V gene, CDR1 is SNHLY and CDR2 is FYNNEI. The CDR3 loop reads CASSWTSGRADTQYF. In DNA form, the CDR3 reads TGTGCCAGCAGTTGGACTAGCGGGAGAGCAGATACGCAGTATTTT.

A remark on this clone: Germline and junction disagree at one end, which may indicate a read error. J is TRBJ2-7 and V is TRBV7-2, with a tentative D call TRBD2 (6 bases). The CDR3 runs to 12 residues. Germline CDR1 reads SGHTA; CDR2 reads FQGNSA. CDR3 in amino acids: CASSLAGGYTDF. In DNA, the CDR3 is TGTGCCAGCAGCTTAGCCGGGGGATACACGGACTTC.

The rearrangement uses TRBV28 and TRBJ2-3; the D gene is possibly TRBD2 (7 bases). V lost 8 bases and J 6 bases, leaving 27 bases between the germline ends. Germline V lookup: CDR1 MDHEN, CDR2 SYDVKM. CDR3 size: 17 residues. As DNA, the CDR3 is TGTGCCAGCCTTGACCTCTGGGCGGGGGCCCCCCGTGATACGCAGTATTTT. It codes for CASLDLWAGAPRDTQYF.

V and J are TRBV5-1 and TRBJ2-1, with D perhaps TRBD1 (5 bases). V lost 4 bases to trimming and J lost 8 bases, with 13 bases between them. The germline gives CDR1 SGHRS, CDR2 YFSETQ. This CDR3 contains 13 residues. CDR3 loop: CASSLTQGYEQFF. CDR3 sequence (DNA): TGCGCCAGCAGCCTCACCCAGGGCTATGAGCAGTTCTTC.

The chain joins TRBV7-2 to TRBJ2-1; 7 nucleotides agree with TRBD2. Germline lookup yields CDR1 SGHTA and CDR2 FQGNSA. The ends lost 3 bases at V and 6 bases at J; junction bases unmatched: 8. The CDR3 totals 15 residues. CDR3 nucleotides: TGTGCCAGCAGCTTTAGAACTAGCGTACGCAATGAGCAGTTCTTC. It is translated as CASSFRTSVRNEQFF.

V and J are TRBV7-2 and TRBJ2-1, with D perhaps matching TRBD1 or TRBD2 (6 bases each). V was clipped by 4 bases and J by 10 bases, with 17 bases between them. The germline CDR1 and CDR2 sequences are SGHTA and FQGNSA. The CDR3 contains 14 residues. CDR3 nucleotide sequence: TGTGCCAGCAGCTCTCTGGGGGGCCGGTTCGAGCAGTTCTTC. Amino acid sequence: CASSSLGGRFEQFF.

V usage is TRBV7-9 and J usage is TRBJ2-7, with D perhaps TRBD1 (5 bases). CDR3 length equals 13 residues. Trimming pared 5 bases from V and 6 bases from J, leaving 14 bases between. Germline V gene sequence: CDR1 SEHNR, CDR2 FQNEAQ (reference sequence). The DNA of the CDR3 is TGTGCCAGCAGCGTGCTAGGGGAAAGCGAGCAGTACTTC. Protein: CASSVLGESEQYF.